The text below deals with one T cell receptor (beta chain). The data are from a study of blood T cell repertoires in COVID-19. The protocol was immunoSEQ multiplex PCR, while the TCRdb copy is restricted to in-frame clones and leaves out a portion. The sample comprises roughly 77,000 clones, roughly 72% of which are singletons, and about 15% rests with the top ten. There are 15 residues in the CDR3. V was pared by 6 bases and J by 8 bases, with 13 bases of the junction left unmatched. CDR1 is MDHEN, CDR2 SYDVKM, per germline. The Seattle site enrolled patients during active infection and followed them longitudinally.

Sequenced material: peripheral blood. The V gene is TRBV28, the J gene TRBJ1-2, with 9 bases aligning to TRBD1. The clonotype originates from a man aged 60 to 75 with COVID-19, enrolled during active disease. The CDR3 DNA follows: TGTGCCAGCAGGGCATCCGCCGGGACAGGGAAGGGCTACACCTTC. Its protein product is CASRASAGTGKGYTF.